This TCR beta chain was obtained from a study of CD8+ T cells in alopecia areata. At the level of the study: For treated patients, severity scores reflected the percentage of scalp area affected. Whole-study results and caveats: Besides other cells, scalp samples also yield sequences of resident alphabeta T cells from normal skin.

Isolated RNA was reverse transcribed into cDNA used as the sequencing template. Sequencing used immunoSEQ multiplex PCR; TCRdb keeps in-frame clones, though not all of them. The repertoire holds roughly 250,000 clones, about 60% seen once, with around 0.92% in the top ten. Sample treatment: oral pan-JAK inhibitor, 5-10 mg twice daily. A remark on this clone: The antigen remains unidentified.

This TCR came from a human donor with alopecia areata. This sample comprised CD4+ T cells sorted from blood, obtained around week 54, from a patient treated with tofacitinib.

DNA for the CDR3: TGTGCCAGCAGCGCGGACTCCGCGGTCACTGGAAACACCATATATTTT. It encodes CASSADSAVTGNTIYF. The chain combines TRBV2 with TRBJ1-3; no firm D call. This CDR3 is built from 16 residues. The ends were cut back, 6 bases at V and 2 bases at J, with 17 bases in the middle. CDR1 and CDR2 from the germline V gene are SNHLY and FYNNEI.